The 2 T cell receptor beta chains below come from one sample, sequenced in a study of blood T cell repertoires in COVID-19 (TCRdb year 2020). The library was prepared using the immunoSEQ multiplex PCR assay. TCRdb's version of the immuneACCESS table is confined to in-frame rearrangements and falls short of the full clone set. An unresolved V gene accounts for under half of the shortfall where checked; the remainder is of unknown origin. In all, the sample holds about 170,000 clones, and more than 70% of those were seen once. The ten largest clones capture more than 2% of the sample. Sequencing was performed on peripheral blood. These receptors originate from a man between 50 and 59 years old who had recovered from COVID-19.

The chain joins TRBV9 to TRBJ1-2; the match to TRBD1 covers 11 bases. Germline loops: CDR1 SGDLS, CDR2 YYNGEE. The CDR3 covers 16 residues. Trimming took 2 bases from V and 7 from J; bases not matched to a gene: 10. The CDR3 here is CASSVGQGAGNFGYTF. CDR3 DNA: TGTGCCAGCAGCGTCGGACAGGGGGCTGGTAATTTTGGCTACACCTTC.

V usage is TRBV18 and J usage is TRBJ2-2, with D possibly TRBD1 on 6 matching bases. V dropped 4 bases and J dropped 6 bases, with 18 bases sitting between them. CDR3 length: 16 residues. CDR1 KGHSH and CDR2 LQKENI come from the germline V gene. CDR3 nucleotides: TGTGCCAGCTCACGAGCAACAGGGACGATCGCCGGGGAGCTGTTTTTT. It codes for CASSRATGTIAGELFF.